A selection of T cell receptor beta chains follows, all from one sample in a study of blood T cell repertoires in COVID-19. The protocol was immunoSEQ multiplex PCR, while the TCRdb copy is restricted to in-frame clones and leaves out a portion. The table has about 160,000 clones, roughly 87% seen once. Sequenced sample: PBMCs or T cells enriched from blood (not recorded which). The receptors originated from a woman aged 45-65 years who had recovered from COVID-19. Both conserved end residues are part of each CDR3. D genes are given only for firm matches. Size is omitted from some rows. Given values are once, few, many or a class for expanded clones.

CDR3aa: CASSHGEREIYEQYF
d_gene: TRBD2
abundance: .
v_gene: TRBV11-2
j_gene: TRBJ2-7

CDR3aa: CASSVVSENTEAFF
d_gene: .
abundance: .
v_gene: TRBV9
j_gene: TRBJ1-1

CDR3aa: CASSIGFRGQGANQPQHF
d_gene: TRBD1
abundance: .
v_gene: TRBV19
j_gene: TRBJ1-5

CDR3aa: CAISNSYIQYF
d_gene: .
abundance: .
v_gene: TRBV10-3
j_gene: TRBJ2-4

CDR3aa: CSVEGQAGWSYGYTF
d_gene: .
abundance: .
v_gene: TRBV29-1
j_gene: TRBJ1-2

CDR3aa: CASSLPRDRTYEKLFF
d_gene: TRBD1
abundance: .
v_gene: TRBV11-1
j_gene: TRBJ1-4

CDR3aa: CASSLSTGGRGYEQYF
d_gene: TRBD2
abundance: .
v_gene: TRBV7-2
j_gene: TRBJ2-7

CDR3aa: CASSYGQVSGNTIYF
d_gene: .
abundance: .
v_gene: TRBV6-2/TRBV6-3
j_gene: TRBJ1-3

CDR3aa: CASSYWGRGGDEQFF
d_gene: TRBD2
abundance: .
v_gene: TRBV6-2/TRBV6-3
j_gene: TRBJ2-1

CDR3aa: CASSLGQGSNQPQHF
d_gene: TRBD1
abundance: .
v_gene: TRBV11-3
j_gene: TRBJ1-5

CDR3aa: CASSLAVGGGNTDTQYF
d_gene: TRBD1
abundance: .
v_gene: TRBV7-8
j_gene: TRBJ2-3

CDR3aa: CASRGLAGQTNTGELFF
d_gene: TRBD2
abundance: .
v_gene: TRBV3-1/TRBV3-2
j_gene: TRBJ2-2

CDR3aa: CASSLDRAPSEAFF
d_gene: TRBD1
abundance: .
v_gene: TRBV7-9
j_gene: TRBJ1-1

CDR3aa: CSVGGGLSYEQYF
d_gene: .
abundance: .
v_gene: TRBV29-1
j_gene: TRBJ2-7

CDR3aa: CASRGQGWTEAFF
d_gene: TRBD1
abundance: .
v_gene: TRBV28
j_gene: TRBJ1-1

CDR3aa: CASSQDASGATYEQYF
d_gene: TRBD2
abundance: .
v_gene: TRBV4-2
j_gene: TRBJ2-7

CDR3aa: CASSSDREAYGYTF
d_gene: TRBD1
abundance: .
v_gene: TRBV7-9
j_gene: TRBJ1-2

CDR3aa: CASSFRPGTGLNSPLHF
d_gene: TRBD1
abundance: .
v_gene: TRBV9
j_gene: TRBJ1-6

CDR3aa: CASSIALGDRDQETQYF
d_gene: TRBD1
abundance: .
v_gene: TRBV19
j_gene: TRBJ2-5

CDR3aa: CASKSPGQFEAFF
d_gene: TRBD1
abundance: once
v_gene: TRBV28
j_gene: TRBJ1-1

CDR3aa: CASSTGGAGDATQYF
d_gene: TRBD2
abundance: .
v_gene: TRBV5-1
j_gene: TRBJ2-5

CDR3aa: CACGGDTVEGTQYF
d_gene: TRBD2
abundance: .
v_gene: TRBV24-1
j_gene: TRBJ2-5

CDR3aa: CASSPRTSGIYYNEQFF
d_gene: TRBD2
abundance: .
v_gene: TRBV6-6
j_gene: TRBJ2-1

CDR3aa: CASSPSRTSGNTGELFF
d_gene: TRBD2
abundance: .
v_gene: TRBV7-2
j_gene: TRBJ2-2

CDR3aa: CSVGQLSTDTQYF
d_gene: .
abundance: .
v_gene: TRBV29-1
j_gene: TRBJ2-3

CDR3aa: CASSLDFRTTPPYEQYF
d_gene: .
abundance: once
v_gene: TRBV5-1
j_gene: TRBJ2-7

CDR3aa: CSVDDSYEQYF
d_gene: .
abundance: .
v_gene: TRBV29-1
j_gene: TRBJ2-7

CDR3aa: CASSPTGSGSYEQYF
d_gene: .
abundance: .
v_gene: TRBV18
j_gene: TRBJ2-7